This passage covers 23 T cell receptor beta chains from one sample sequenced in a study of Ad26.COV2.S vaccination and SARS-CoV-2 variants. Treatment: 15 to 20 received Ad26.COV2.S at low or high dose, single or two shots; 5 received placebo; per-sample allocation not given. The samples were gathered on day 63 after the first injection of vaccine or placebo. The table came from immunoSEQ multiplex PCR; TCRdb's copy has only in-frame clones and leaves some out. The sample holds around 300,000 clones, approximately 86% seen once. The sample consisted of peripheral blood, taken in a trial of Ad26.COV2.S vaccine versus placebo. The receptors were sampled from a person aged 18-65 years who received the Ad26.COV2.S COVID-19 vaccine or a placebo.

This chain connects TRBV28 to TRBJ2-5; D is unclear. CDR1 and CDR2 (germline): MDHEN, SYDVKM. The ends were cut back, 1 base at V and 1 base at J, with 16 bases in the middle. There are 17 residues in the CDR3. CDR3 residues: CASSLLPRALLQETQYF. The CDR3, as DNA: TGTGCCAGCAGTTTATTGCCCCGTGCTCTCCTCCAAGAGACCCAGTACTTC.

V usage is TRBV18 and J usage is TRBJ1-1; D may be TRBD1 (6 bases). This CDR3 has 15 residues. V lost 3 bases and J 0 bases, leaving 11 bases between the germline ends. CDR1 is KGHSH, CDR2 LQKENI, per germline. The DNA of the CDR3 is TGTGCCAGCTCACCGAGGACAGAAATGAACACTGAAGCTTTCTTT. As protein: CASSPRTEMNTEAFF.

V gene TRBV6-2 or TRBV6-3 combines with J gene TRBJ2-7; D remains ambiguous. V was shortened by 2 bases and J by 0 bases, with 14 bases between the two germline ends. Germline values: CDR1 MNHEY, CDR2 SVGEGT. CDR3 length equals 16 residues. CDR3 amino acids: CASSYPRTKSSYEQYF. DNA for the CDR3: TGTGCCAGCAGTTACCCAAGGACGAAGAGCTCCTACGAGCAGTACTTC.

V and J are TRBV7-3 and TRBJ2-7; 7 bases are shared with TRBD2. V was clipped by 5 bases and J by 6 bases; unmatched bases: 13. This CDR3 has 15 amino acids. Germline lookup yields CDR1 SGHTA and CDR2 FQGTGA. The CDR3 protein is CASSTSSDRGVEQYF. In nucleotides, the CDR3 is TGTGCCAGCAGCACCTCCAGCGATCGGGGGGTCGAGCAGTACTTC. The complete variable domain, with remaining parts taken from reference TRBV7-3 and TRBJ2-7, reads GAGVSQTPSNKVTEKGKYVELRCDPISGHTALYWYRQSLGQGPEFLIYFQGTGAADDSGLPNDRFFAVRPEGSVSTLKIQRTERGDSAVYLCASSTSSDRGVEQYFGPGTRLTVT.

This chain links TRBV5-1 with TRBJ1-5; possible D gene TRBD1, 5 bases. Between the trimmed V and J ends, which lost 1 base and 1 base, there was a span of 12 bases. CDR1 and CDR2 from the germline V gene are SGHRS and YFSETQ. This CDR3 contains 16 residues. The CDR3 bases are TGCGCCAGCAGCTTGAAAGTAGGGGTCAGCAATCAGCCCCAGCATTTT. It yields the protein CASSLKVGVSNQPQHF.

The chain links TRBV3-1 (or the pseudogene TRBV3-2) to TRBJ1-2; D is perhaps TRBD1 (6 bases). Germline CDR1 LGHDT, CDR2 YNNKEL (reference sequence). There are 15 residues in the CDR3. The V and J ends lost 5 bases and 2 bases respectively, with 15 bases between them. In nucleotides, the CDR3 is TGTGCCAGCAGCTTCGTCATCGGGGGCAACTATGGCTACACCTTC. It codes for CASSFVIGGNYGYTF.

The rearrangement uses TRBV6-5 and TRBJ2-2, with 7 bases that match TRBD2. The V and J ends lost 2 bases and 4 bases, in that order; junction bases with no gene match: 7. Germline V CDR1 and CDR2: MNHEY, SVGAGI. The CDR3 is 16 residues long. The CDR3 sequence is CASSYGFREATGELFF. The CDR3 bases are TGTGCCAGCAGTTACGGGTTCCGGGAGGCCACCGGGGAGCTGTTTTTT.

J is TRBJ2-3 and V is TRBV12-3 or TRBV12-4, with D unclear. There are 12 residues in the CDR3. The germline V and J ends were trimmed by 3 bases and 2 bases, with 3 bases remaining between them. The CDR3 here is CASSLNTDTQYF. The DNA of the CDR3 is TGTGCCAGCAGTTTGAACACAGATACGCAGTATTTT.

The rearrangement links TRBV11-2 to TRBJ2-1; D ambiguous. Trimming shortened V by 5 bases and J by 6 bases, and 14 bases separated the two germline ends. The length of the CDR3 is 14 residues. The germline CDR1 and CDR2 sequences are SGHAT and FQNNGV. CDR3 nucleotide sequence: TGTGCCAGCAGCGCCGGATCGCTCATCAATGAGCAGTTCTTC. It specifies CASSAGSLINEQFF.

The chain couples TRBV28 to TRBJ2-1; D possibly uses TRBD1 or TRBD2 (5 bases each). The CDR3 is made up of 12 amino acids. Trimming stripped 8 bases from V and 8 bases from J, with 13 bases between. Germline V gene data show CDR1 as MDHEN and CDR2 as SYDVKM. DNA for the CDR3: TGTGCCAGCCGGGGCCCCTTCGATGAGCAGTTCTTC. Translation: CASRGPFDEQFF.

The genes are TRBV28 and TRBJ1-4; 9 bases fit TRBD1. Germline CDR1 and CDR2: MDHEN and SYDVKM. With V trimmed by 2 bases and J by 1 base, 5 bases remained unmatched. The CDR3 is made up of 17 amino acids. CDR3 nucleotide sequence: TGTGCCAGCAGTTTAGTTGGGACAGGGAGAACTAATGAAAAACTGTTTTTT. Residues: CASSLVGTGRTNEKLFF.

The chain combines TRBV11-3 with TRBJ2-3; 8 nucleotides agree with TRBD2. Trimming took 1 base from V and 3 from J; bases not matched to a gene: 6. The CDR3 sequence is 16 residues long. Germline V gene lookup returns CDR1 SGHNT and CDR2 YENEEA. CDR3 bases: TGTGCCAGCAGCTTAGGGGTTAGCGGGAAGACAGATACGCAGTATTTT. Encoded protein: CASSLGVSGKTDTQYF.

The genes are TRBV4-1 and TRBJ1-1; maybe TRBD1 (6 bases). Trimming removed 4 bases at V and 5 bases at J, with 8 bases between. There are 12 residues in the CDR3. Germline CDR1 and CDR2: MGHRA and YSYEKL. The CDR3 loop reads CASSPGTTEAFF. The CDR3 nucleotides read TGCGCCAGCAGCCCCGGGACAACTGAAGCTTTCTTT.

The V gene is TRBV5-1, the J gene TRBJ1-1, with 7 bases that match TRBD1. Germline V gives CDR1 SGHRS, CDR2 YFSETQ. This CDR3 comprises 14 residues. V lost 2 bases to trimming and J lost 7 bases; unmatched junction nucleotides: 8. The CDR3 DNA follows: TGCGCCAGCAGCTTAACCGGGACAGTTCTTGAAGCTTTCTTT. The encoded protein is CASSLTGTVLEAFF.

The rearrangement uses TRBV29-1 and TRBJ2-7; the D is unclear. This CDR3 has 14 residues. Germline loops: CDR1 SQVTM, CDR2 ANQGSEA. The V and J ends lost 1 base and 5 bases respectively, with 15 bases between them. The CDR3 loop reads CSVEVGQPLDEQYF. CDR3 nucleotide sequence: TGCAGCGTTGAAGTCGGGCAGCCTCTGGACGAGCAGTACTTC.

The rearrangement joins TRBV7-2 to TRBJ2-7, with D tentatively TRBD1 (6 bases). Per the germline V gene, CDR1 is SGHTA and CDR2 is FQGNSA. Trimming pared 6 bases from V and 6 bases from J, leaving 21 bases between. CDR3 length: 15 amino acids. The chain's CDR3 is CASSPDRISVGEQYF. The CDR3 DNA sequence: TGTGCCAGCAGTCCCGACAGGATCTCAGTAGGCGAGCAGTACTTC.

The chain carries TRBV6-2 or TRBV6-3 and TRBJ2-3; a weak D match, TRBD2 (5 bases). The germline V gene has CDR1 MNHEY and CDR2 SVGEGT. CDR3 length equals 14 residues. Trimming shortened V by 1 base and J by 2 bases, and 7 bases separated the two germline ends. CDR3 in DNA: TGTGCCAGCAGTTACTATCGGGACACAGATACGCAGTATTTT. This translates into CASSYYRDTDTQYF.

The genes are TRBV3-1 (or the pseudogene TRBV3-2) and TRBJ1-3; D is ambiguous. Germline values: CDR1 LGHDT, CDR2 YNNKEL (reference sequence). V lost 4 bases and J lost 4, with 14 bases in between. The CDR3 totals 15 residues. The CDR3 sequence: CASSRNDGIGNTIYF. As DNA, the CDR3 is TGTGCCAGCAGCCGAAACGACGGGATAGGAAACACCATATATTTT.

The V call is TRBV12-5, the J call TRBJ2-5, with 10 bases fitting TRBD1. The germline CDR1 and CDR2 sequences are LGHNT and FRNRAP. There are 15 residues in the CDR3. Germline trimming cut 1 base from V and 5 bases from J; bases unmatched to any gene: 4. The CDR3 bases are TGTGCTAGTGGTTTGGGGGACAGGGGAAGGGAGACCCAGTACTTC. It codes for CASGLGDRGRETQYF.

The genes are TRBV19 and TRBJ2-3; D is perhaps TRBD2 (7 bases). V was cut by 3 bases and J by 5 bases, with 15 bases left in between. This CDR3 is 15 amino acids long. The germline V gene has CDR1 LNHDA and CDR2 SQIVND (reference sequence). The CDR3: CASSIFTGGQDTQYF. The CDR3 DNA sequence: TGTGCCAGTAGTATCTTTACGGGGGGACAAGATACGCAGTATTTT.

The chain links TRBV7-2 to TRBJ1-5; no firm D call. Germline V gene lookup returns CDR1 SGHTA and CDR2 FQGNSA. CDR3 length: 15 amino acids. The V and J ends lost 1 base and 5 bases respectively, with 12 bases between them. Here the CDR3 reads CASSLDGTVYQPQHF. The CDR3 DNA reads TGTGCCAGCAGCTTAGATGGTACAGTTTATCAGCCCCAGCATTTT.

As concerns this clone: Other DNA sequences within the sample encode an identical CDR3. V gene TRBV28 combines with J gene TRBJ2-5, with D perhaps TRBD2 (6 bases). CDR1 is MDHEN, CDR2 SYDVKM, per germline. V was cut by 3 bases and J by 1 base, with 12 bases left in between. The CDR3 has 15 residues. CDR3 in amino acids: CASSFSGGSQETQYF. The CDR3 region has the DNA TGTGCCAGCAGTTTCTCTGGGGGGTCCCAAGAGACCCAGTACTTC.

This clone occurred once. The rearrangement joins TRBV7-8 to TRBJ2-7; no clear D gene. Trimming removed 6 bases at V and 2 bases at J, with 20 bases between. The CDR3 runs to 16 residues. CDR1 and CDR2 (germline): SGHVS, FQNEAQ. In DNA form, the CDR3 reads TGTGCCAGCAGTCGTTCGTCGACCCCTATCCCCTACGAGCAGTACTTC. It codes for CASSRSSTPIPYEQYF.